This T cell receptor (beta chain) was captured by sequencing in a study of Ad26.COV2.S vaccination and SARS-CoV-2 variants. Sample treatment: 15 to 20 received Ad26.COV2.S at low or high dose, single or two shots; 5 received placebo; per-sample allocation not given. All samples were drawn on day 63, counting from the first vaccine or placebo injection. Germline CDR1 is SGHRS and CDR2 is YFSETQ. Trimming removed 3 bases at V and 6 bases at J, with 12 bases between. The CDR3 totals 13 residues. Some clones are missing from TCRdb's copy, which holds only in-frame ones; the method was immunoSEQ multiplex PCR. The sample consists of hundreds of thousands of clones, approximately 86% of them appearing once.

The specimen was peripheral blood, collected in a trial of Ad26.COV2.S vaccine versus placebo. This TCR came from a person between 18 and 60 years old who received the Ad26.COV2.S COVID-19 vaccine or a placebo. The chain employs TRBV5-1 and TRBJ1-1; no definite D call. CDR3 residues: CASSSASGSEAFF. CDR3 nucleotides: TGCGCCAGCAGCTCTGCTTCCGGGTCTGAAGCTTTCTTT. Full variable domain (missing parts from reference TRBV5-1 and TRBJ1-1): KAGVTQTPRYLIKTRGQQVTLSCSPISGHRSVSWYQQTPGQGLQFLFEYFSETQRNKGNFPGRFSGRQFSNSRSEMNVSTLELGDSALYLCASSSASGSEAFFGQGTRLTVV.